This TCR beta chain stems from a study of human T cells and chemical hapten exposure. V was pared by 1 base and J by 5 bases, with 12 bases between. From germline, CDR1 is PRHDT and CDR2 FYEKMQ (reference sequence). CDR3 size: 15 residues. Noted time point: pre-sensitization, week 0. Regarding treatment: therapeutic diphenylcyclopropenone sensitization with weekly scalp DPC. TCRdb re-called the RACE reads with MiXCR, one entry per CDR3 protein. The table shows more than 300,000 distinct CDR3 sequences, with roughly 5% occurring only once. This clonotype was observed a handful of times. The TCR was taken from a woman aged 50 to 65 with alopecia areata. Some clones in this sample may be carry-over from other donors' samples. V is TRBV13 and J is TRBJ2-1; D possibly corresponds to TRBD1 (6 bases). This specimen was whole blood, taken in connection with sensitization to the hapten diphenylcyclopropenone (DPC). CDR3: CASSLEQGGDNEQFF. The CDR3 coding sequence is TGTGCCAGCAGCTTAGAACAGGGTGGGGACAATGAGCAGTTCTTC.